These 29 T cell receptor beta chains were all obtained from the same sample, sequenced in a study of blood T cell repertoires in COVID-19 (dated by TCRdb to the early 2020s). Receptor amplification or capture employed the immunoSEQ multiplex PCR assay. This immuneACCESS table, as held by TCRdb, lists in-frame sequences with V and J called but not all clones. Of the missing ones, under half trace to an unresolved V gene in checked studies; the others have no known cause. This sample comprises some 190,000 clones, 70% to 90% of them detected only once. In total, the top ten clones hold 1.5% of the sample. Sequencing input: peripheral blood. Receptors were obtained from a young man with active or convalescent COVID-19.

The J gene is TRBJ2-1, the V gene TRBV6-1; TRBD1 is a possible D gene (6 bases). The V end lost 3 bases, the J end lost 8 bases, and 23 bases lay between the germline ends. The germline V gene has CDR1 MNHNS and CDR2 SASEGT. This CDR3 contains 17 residues. CDR3 nucleotide sequence: TGTGCCAGCAGTGATAGGGCTCGGGCAGGGGAAAGGGATGAGCAGTTCTTC. Encoded protein: CASSDRARAGERDEQFF.

The chain links TRBV25-1 to TRBJ1-4, with a possible D match to TRBD1 (6 bases). Germline-derived CDR1 and CDR2 are MGHDK and SYGVNS. Trimming removed 3 bases at V and 8 bases at J, with 10 bases between. The CDR3 is made up of 13 amino acids. CDR3 protein: CASSDRGTEKLFF. The DNA for the CDR3 is TGTGCCAGCAGTGACAGGGGTACCGAAAAACTGTTTTTT.

This clone appeared a single time. The CDR3 nucleotides read TGTGCCAGCAGCCAAGGTCCCAGGGCTCAGCCCCAGCATTTT. Residues: CASSQGPRAQPQHF. The gene calls are TRBV4-2 and TRBJ1-5; D possibly corresponds to TRBD1 (5 bases). The germline CDR1 and CDR2 sequences are LGHNA and YNFKEQ. The germline V and J ends were trimmed by 1 base and 6 bases, with 10 bases remaining between them. The CDR3 has 14 residues.

The rearrangement joins TRBV7-2 to TRBJ1-2; D is uncertain. Trimming removed 5 bases at V and 1 base at J, with 20 bases between. The germline gives CDR1 SGHTA, CDR2 FQGNSA. The CDR3 loop spans 17 amino acids. In nucleotides, the CDR3 is TGTGCCAGCAGCCCTAGGCCTATAGCACTTAATAACTATGGCTACACCTTC. Protein product: CASSPRPIALNNYGYTF.

V is TRBV19 and J is TRBJ1-2; D is uncertain. V lost 3 bases, J lost 7 bases, and 15 bases lay in between. CDR3 size: 14 residues. Germline lookup yields CDR1 LNHDA and CDR2 SQIVND (reference sequence). The CDR3 reads CASSIGRPGSGYTF. The CDR3 bases are TGTGCCAGTAGTATCGGACGGCCTGGGAGTGGCTACACCTTC.

DNA of the CDR3: TGTGCCAGCAGCCCTCAGGTGGGTCGGGGGTTAGGCAATCAGCCCCAGCATTTT. Protein sequence: CASSPQVGRGLGNQPQHF. This chain joins TRBV11-2 and TRBJ1-5; TRBD1 is a possible D gene (5 bases). V lost 5 bases to trimming and J lost 2 bases, with 22 bases between them. The germline CDR1 and CDR2 sequences are SGHAT and FQNNGV. This CDR3 has 18 amino acids.

Here the CDR3 DNA reads TGCGCCAGCAGTGTCGGACGGACTTCCTACGAGCAGTACTTC. Its protein product is CASSVGRTSYEQYF. The chain uses TRBV10-1 and TRBJ2-7; a weak D match, TRBD2 (5 bases). Germline V CDR1 and CDR2: WNHNN, SYGVQD (reference sequence). V was shortened by 4 bases and J by 1 base, with 11 bases between the two germline ends. This CDR3 contains 14 residues.

V usage is TRBV5-8 and J usage is TRBJ1-5; D may be TRBD1 (5 bases). Per germline, CDR1 SGHTS and CDR2 YDEGEE. The length of the CDR3 is 15 residues. With 4 bases removed from V and 0 bases from J, the gap between germline ends came to 11 bases. This CDR3 reads CASSADTYSNQPQHF. The CDR3 DNA reads TGTGCCAGCAGCGCGGACACCTATAGCAATCAGCCCCAGCATTTT.

The genes are TRBV19 and TRBJ2-1; D is unclear. Trimming removed 3 bases from V and 7 bases from J, with 10 bases in between. Germline V gives CDR1 LNHDA, CDR2 SQIVND (reference sequence). The CDR3 extends over 13 amino acids. CDR3 bases: TGTGCCAGTAGTATTAACTATCGGAATGAGCAGTTCTTC. It yields the protein CASSINYRNEQFF.

The rearrangement uses TRBV4-1 and TRBJ1-1; no clear D. V dropped 5 bases and J dropped 5 bases, with 15 bases sitting between them. This CDR3 contains 14 residues. CDR1 and CDR2 (germline): MGHRA, YSYEKL. The CDR3 sequence is CASSGPLRNTEAFF. The CDR3, as DNA: TGCGCCAGCAGCGGCCCTCTCCGTAATACTGAAGCTTTCTTT.

This chain uses TRBV19 with TRBJ1-2, with D tentatively TRBD1 (6 bases). Germline V lookup: CDR1 LNHDA, CDR2 SQIVND (reference sequence). This CDR3 comprises 15 residues. V shed 7 bases and J shed 2 bases, with 17 bases lying between them. The CDR3 DNA is TGTGCCAGTAAGACGTCGGGGGGCCCGAACTATGGCTACACCTTC. It translates to CASKTSGGPNYGYTF. Drawing the rest from reference TRBV19 and TRBJ1-2, the complete variable domain is DGGITQSPKYLFRKEGQNVTLSCEQNLNHDAMYWYRQDPGQGLRLIYYSQIVNDFQKGDIAEGYSVSREKKESFPLTVTSAQKNPTAFYLCASKTSGGPNYGYTFGSGTRLTVV.

This clone was counted a few times. The CDR3 protein is CASNRRGLAGGPSNEQFF. CDR3 nucleotides: TGTGCCAGCAATCGACGAGGACTAGCGGGAGGGCCTTCGAATGAGCAGTTCTTC. This rearrangement joins TRBV25-1 to TRBJ2-1; 15 bases agree with TRBD2. The V segment lost 7 bases and the J segment 7 bases; nucleotides outside the gene matches: 14. Germline CDR1 and CDR2: MGHDK and SYGVNS. The CDR3 has 18 amino acids.

CDR3 coding DNA: TGTGCCAGCGGGAATCTAGCGGGAGCATTCAATGAGCAGTTCTTC. It specifies CASGNLAGAFNEQFF. The genes are TRBV27 and TRBJ2-1; 10 nucleotides line up with TRBD2. The V segment lost 8 bases and the J segment 6 bases; nucleotides outside the gene matches: 10. The CDR3 is 15 amino acids. The germline CDR1 and CDR2 sequences are MNHEY and SMNVEV (reference sequence).

The V gene is TRBV9, the J gene TRBJ2-3, with D unclear. CDR3 length: 12 amino acids. Deletions cut 4 bases from V and 2 bases from J, with 5 bases between. Germline V lookup: CDR1 SGDLS, CDR2 YYNGEE. The CDR3 is CASSTNTDTQYF. The CDR3 region has the DNA TGTGCCAGCAGCACAAACACAGATACGCAGTATTTT.

This clone was seen just once. The chain carries TRBV5-1 and TRBJ1-2; no firm D call. This CDR3 contains 14 residues. The germline CDR1 and CDR2 sequences are SGHRS and YFSETQ. V dropped 1 base and J dropped 1 base, with 8 bases sitting between them. This chain's CDR3 is CASSLNSNNYGYTF. CDR3 DNA sequence: TGCGCCAGCAGCTTGAACAGCAATAACTATGGCTACACCTTC.

CDR3 nucleotides: TGTGCCTGGTCTCCGGGACAGGGGATCTCCTACGAGCAGTACTTC. Protein sequence: CAWSPGQGISYEQYF. V is TRBV30 and J is TRBJ2-7, with 10 bases matching TRBD1. Germline-derived CDR1 and CDR2 are GTSNPN and SVGIG (reference sequence). The CDR3 totals 15 residues. V dropped 5 bases and J dropped 0; count of bases not matched to a gene: 7. Variable domain in full (rest from reference TRBV30 and TRBJ2-7): SQTIHQWPATLVQPVGSPLSLECTVEGTSNPNLYWYRQAAGRGLQLLFYSVGIGQISSEVPQNLSASRPQDRQFILSSKKLLLSDSGFYLCAWSPGQGISYEQYFGPGTRLTVT.

The rearrangement joins TRBV7-9 to TRBJ2-2; 9 bases map to TRBD1. With V trimmed by 5 bases and J by 5 bases, 15 bases remained unmatched. Germline-derived CDR1 and CDR2 are SEHNR and FQNEAQ (reference sequence). This CDR3 comprises 18 residues. CDR3 sequence: CASSPRQGEGPSTGELFF. In DNA form, the CDR3 reads TGTGCCAGCAGCCCCAGACAGGGGGAGGGCCCTTCTACCGGGGAGCTGTTTTTT.

The chain combines TRBV5-4 with TRBJ2-1, with 8 positions matching TRBD2. This CDR3 is 18 amino acids long. Trimming cost V 4 bases and J 6 bases; bases outside gene matches: 18. The V gene's germline CDR1 is SGHNT and CDR2 YYREEE (reference sequence). The chain's CDR3 is CASSPILGLVNPSNEQFF. In DNA, the CDR3 is TGTGCCAGCAGCCCTATCTTGGGACTAGTAAACCCATCCAATGAGCAGTTCTTC.

V gene TRBV4-2 combines with J gene TRBJ2-7; TRBD1 aligns across 7 bases. CDR3 length: 14 residues. After removal of 1 base from V and 0 bases from J, the junction contained 0 bases not matched to a gene. Germline lookup yields CDR1 LGHNA and CDR2 YNFKEQ. DNA for the CDR3: TGTGCCAGCAGCCAAGGGGACAGCTCCTACGAGCAGTACTTC. Its translation: CASSQGDSSYEQYF.

V and J are TRBV30 and TRBJ2-5; 10 bases map to TRBD2. Germline V gives CDR1 GTSNPN, CDR2 SVGIG (reference sequence). This CDR3 contains 14 residues. The J segment lost 2 bases and the V segment lost 4 bases, leaving 4 bases of the junction unmatched. CDR3 in amino acids: CAWNSGRVQETQYF. Here the CDR3 DNA reads TGTGCCTGGAACAGCGGGAGGGTACAAGAGACCCAGTACTTC.

The rearrangement joins TRBV29-1 to TRBJ1-4; a weak D match, TRBD1 (5 bases). Trimming pared 3 bases from V and 11 bases from J, leaving 10 bases between. This CDR3 is 11 amino acids long. In germline, CDR1 is SQVTM, CDR2 ANQGSEA. The CDR3 coding sequence is TGCAGCGTTGATCGGGGGGAGAAACTGTTTTTT. Protein product: CSVDRGEKLFF.

V is TRBV6-1 and J is TRBJ2-7, with 11 positions matching TRBD2. CDR1 and CDR2 (germline): MNHNS, SASEGT. The CDR3 runs to 18 residues. Losses at the gene ends were 1 base for V and 0 bases for J; bases not matched to a gene: 8. CDR3 sequence: CASSEGVGTSGRSYEQYF. In DNA form, the CDR3 reads TGTGCCAGCAGTGAAGGAGTCGGGACTAGCGGTCGCTCCTACGAGCAGTACTTC.

This rearrangement joins TRBV30 to TRBJ2-7; no definite D call. The germline V and J ends were trimmed by 4 bases and 4 bases, with 8 bases remaining between them. The CDR3 is 11 amino acids. Germline V gene data show CDR1 as GTSNPN and CDR2 as SVGIG (reference sequence). CDR3 protein: CAWKVAYEQYF. CDR3 sequence (DNA): TGTGCCTGGAAGGTAGCTTACGAGCAGTACTTC.

The rearrangement links TRBV5-4 to TRBJ1-6, with 12 bases aligning to TRBD1. The ends lost 4 bases at V and 3 bases at J; junction bases unmatched: 8. Per germline, CDR1 SGHNT and CDR2 YYREEE (reference sequence). CDR3 length: 18 residues. CDR3: CASSPGTGGDFYNSPLHF. CDR3 in DNA: TGTGCCAGCAGCCCCGGGACAGGGGGCGACTTCTATAATTCACCCCTCCACTTT. Based on the CDR3 plus reference TRBV5-4 and TRBJ1-6, the full variable domain is ETGVTQSPTHLIKTRGQQVTLRCSSQSGHNTVSWYQQALGQGPQFIFQYYREEENGRGNFPPRFSGLQFPNYSSELNVNALELDDSALYLCASSPGTGGDFYNSPLHFGNGTRLTVT.

This chain connects TRBV5-5 to TRBJ2-7; perhaps TRBD1 as D (6 bases). In germline, CDR1 is SGHKS, CDR2 YYEKEE (reference sequence). V was trimmed by 4 bases and J by 5 bases, leaving 19 bases between them. This CDR3 region has 15 residues. The CDR3 nucleotides read TGTGCCAGCAGCCCAATCAGGGGAAACCCCCACGAGCAGTACTTC. Translation: CASSPIRGNPHEQYF.

The genes are TRBV10-2 and TRBJ1-1, with D possibly being TRBD1 (5 bases). The CDR3 covers 14 residues. Germline loops: CDR1 WSHSY, CDR2 SAAADI. Trimming left V 2 bases short and J 5 bases short, with 12 bases between. The CDR3 reads CASSEARVGTEAFF. The CDR3 DNA sequence: TGCGCCAGCAGTGAGGCCAGGGTGGGTACTGAAGCTTTCTTT.

The chain combines TRBV5-1 with TRBJ2-5; 7 bases map to TRBD1. With 0 bases clipped from V and 0 bases from J, the junction kept 2 bases outside the gene matches. This CDR3 has 15 residues. Germline-derived CDR1 and CDR2 are SGHRS and YFSETQ. The CDR3 sequence: CASSLGQGNQETQYF. The CDR3 nucleotides read TGCGCCAGCAGCTTGGGACAGGGAAACCAAGAGACCCAGTACTTC.

The rearrangement links TRBV27 to TRBJ2-1, with 9 bases identical to TRBD2. Germline loops: CDR1 MNHEY, CDR2 SMNVEV (reference sequence). The CDR3 covers 12 residues. The ends lost 10 bases at V and 9 bases at J; junction bases unmatched: 7. Here the CDR3 reads CATGLAFGEQFF. CDR3 sequence (DNA): TGTGCCACTGGACTAGCGTTTGGTGAGCAGTTCTTC.

The rearrangement links TRBV6-5 to TRBJ1-1, with 7 positions matching TRBD1. This CDR3 contains 10 residues. Germline lookup yields CDR1 MNHEY and CDR2 SVGAGI. V shed 10 bases and J 10 bases; nucleotides not matched to a gene: 6. The CDR3 reads CATRQGSAFF. CDR3 in DNA: TGTGCCACCAGACAGGGTTCAGCTTTCTTT.